Listed here are 10 T cell receptor beta chains from one sample, sequenced in a study of blood T cell repertoires in COVID-19. The repertoire was sequenced with immunoSEQ multiplex PCR; TCRdb's copy has only in-frame clones and lacks some. The repertoire includes about 190,000 clones, about 88% of them detected once, and around 5.9% sits in the top ten. The specimen was peripheral blood. The receptor set was obtained from a woman in her thirties or forties who had recovered from COVID-19.

The chain has TRBV7-9 and TRBJ2-3, with D maybe TRBD1 (5 bases). CDR3 size: 13 residues. The V gene lost 5 bases and the J gene lost 4 bases, with 10 bases spanning the gap. Germline V gives CDR1 SEHNR, CDR2 FQNEAQ (reference sequence). The CDR3 nucleotides are TGTGCCAGCAGCCCCAAGGGGCCAGATACGCAGTATTTT. It encodes CASSPKGPDTQYF. Looking up the rest from reference TRBV7-9 and TRBJ2-3 gives the full variable domain: DTGVSQNPRHKITKRGQNVTFRCDPISEHNRLYWYRQTLGQGPEFLTYFQNEAQLEKSRLLSDRFSAERPKGSFSTLEIQRTEQGDSAMYLCASSPKGPDTQYFGPGTRLTVL.

This clone was recorded only once. The chain joins TRBV7-8 to TRBJ2-5; TRBD2 aligns across 8 bases. Trimming at V came to 5 bases and at J to 0 bases, leaving 11 bases not matched to a gene. The CDR3 consists of 17 residues. The germline gives CDR1 SGHVS, CDR2 FQNEAQ. The CDR3 region has the DNA TGTGCCAGCAGCGCGGGCAGGGCTAGCGGGTACCAAGAGACCCAGTACTTC. Its translation: CASSAGRASGYQETQYF.

The rearrangement links TRBV6-5 to TRBJ1-4; 7 positions match TRBD1. Germline V gives CDR1 MNHEY, CDR2 SVGAGI. Germline trimming cut 6 bases from V and 11 bases from J; bases unmatched to any gene: 0. The CDR3 has 10 residues. CDR3 sequence reads: CASRGQKLFF. The DNA for the CDR3 is TGTGCCAGCAGGGGACAGAAACTGTTTTTT.

The V gene is TRBV6-5, the J gene TRBJ2-2; possible D gene TRBD2, 6 bases. Trimming left V 6 bases short and J 6 bases short, with 14 bases between. The CDR3 has 14 residues. The V gene's germline CDR1 is MNHEY and CDR2 SVGAGI. CDR3 DNA sequence: TGTGCCAGCAGCGCGGGACGGGGCGCCGGGGAGCTGTTTTTT. Translation: CASSAGRGAGELFF.

The chain combines TRBV5-6 with TRBJ2-7; 8 bases are a match to TRBD1. CDR1 and CDR2 from the germline V gene are SGHDT and YYEEEE. The V gene end was trimmed by 3 bases and the J gene end by 4 bases; junction bases not matched to a gene: 6. The CDR3 covers 14 residues. CDR3 DNA sequence: TGTGCCAGCAGCTGGGGGACAGGCCAATACGAGCAGTACTTC. Protein sequence: CASSWGTGQYEQYF.

The rearrangement uses TRBV30 and TRBJ1-6; D might be TRBD1 (6 bases). V lost 2 bases and J 6 bases, leaving 11 bases between the germline ends. In germline, CDR1 is GTSNPN, CDR2 SVGIG (reference sequence). The length of the CDR3 is 14 residues. CDR3 coding DNA: TGTGCCTGGAGTCTAACAGGGCGTAATTCACCCCTCCACTTT. As protein: CAWSLTGRNSPLHF.

The V call is TRBV25-1, the J call TRBJ2-5, with 10 bases that match TRBD2. The V segment lost 5 bases and the J segment 4 bases; nucleotides outside the gene matches: 4. This CDR3 has 14 residues. CDR1 is MGHDK, CDR2 SYGVNS, per germline. The CDR3 DNA is TGTGCCAGCAGTCTAGCGGGAGTAGTAGAGACCCAGTACTTC. Its translation: CASSLAGVVETQYF.

The chain carries TRBV27 and TRBJ1-2; no firm D call. V was pared by 6 bases and J by 1 base, with 12 bases between. CDR1 and CDR2 from the germline V gene are MNHEY and SMNVEV (reference sequence). This CDR3 has 14 residues. CDR3 residues: CASSPGLVNYGYTF. CDR3 nucleotide sequence: TGTGCCAGCAGCCCAGGACTCGTTAACTATGGCTACACCTTC.

This clone has only one observation. The rearrangement links TRBV4-2 to TRBJ2-2; D gene unclear. V lost 1 base, J lost 4 bases, and 16 bases lay in between. Per germline, CDR1 LGHNA and CDR2 YNFKEQ. CDR3 length equals 17 residues. This CDR3 is CASSQVPTRSFTGELFF. The CDR3 DNA reads TGTGCCAGCAGCCAAGTCCCCACACGGAGCTTCACCGGGGAGCTGTTTTTT.

This sequence joins TRBV7-8 and TRBJ2-7, with a possible D match to TRBD2 (7 bases). The CDR3 has 13 amino acids. V gave up 4 bases and J gave up 7 bases, with 14 bases separating them. Germline-derived CDR1 and CDR2 are SGHVS and FQNEAQ. This chain's CDR3 is CASSSGGGGEQYF. As DNA, the CDR3 is TGTGCCAGCAGCTCTGGCGGGGGCGGGGAGCAGTACTTC.